Many counts were recorded for the clone carrying this T cell receptor beta chain. Its antigen is unidentified. A much larger clone differs by one base, so this may be a read error. As the CDR3 is not closed by the conserved phenylalanine or tryptophan, this likely results from a read error. The data derive from a study of T cells in Graves' hyperthyroidism and ophthalmopathy. Whole-study context: Peripheral blood collection took place at initial diagnosis, before any treatment.

Amplified regions were TCR beta CDR3 sequences from RNA transcripts. The HTBI primer set was used in a first-round RT-PCR of the TCR CDR3. TCRdb fed the multiplex PCR reads into MiXCR, producing one record per CDR3 protein. Of roughly 560,000 distinct CDR3 sequences listed, over 12% are singletons. CDR1 and CDR2 (germline): MNHNS, SASEGT. This CDR3 has 15 amino acids. The germline V and J ends were trimmed by 6 bases and 0 bases, with 9 bases remaining between them. Uncontrolled infection, other autoimmune disease, pregnancy or lactation barred patients from enrollment. Clinicians diagnosed patients from clinical symptoms, serum thyroxine and TRAb, thyroid ultrasound and orbital computed tomography. Regarding the study as a whole: Most thyroid clonotypes that were expanded above 0.001 also turned up in blood.

Source material: blood. The chain joins TRBV6-1 to TRBJ2-6; D gene unclear. The origin of this receptor is a woman between 40 and 55 years old with Graves' ophthalmopathy. The CDR3 sequence: CASSLEPSGANVLTL. As DNA, the CDR3 is TGTGCCAGCAGCCTTGAACCCTCTGGGGCCAACGTCCTGACTCTC.